The rows below give T cell receptor beta chains drawn from one sample of a study of T cells in Graves' hyperthyroidism and ophthalmopathy. MiXCR, applied by TCRdb to the multiplex PCR reads, yields one record per CDR3 protein. The table includes 140,000 or so distinct CDR3 sequences, approximately 20% detected once. Material for sequencing was blood. These receptors all stem from a woman in her forties or fifties with Graves' hyperthyroidism that later progressed to Graves' ophthalmopathy. The CDR3 runs from the conserved cysteine through the conserved F or W. A D gene is named only where the DNA matches it firmly. Clone size is shown for a subset of rows, as once, few, many or a class of expanded clone.

j_gene | abundance | len | v_gene | d_gene | CDR3aa | CDR3nt
TRBJ1-5 | many | 14 | TRBV5-6 | - | CASSPGTGNQPQHF | TGTGCCAGCAGTCCAGGGACCGGGAATCAGCCCCAGCATTTT
TRBJ2-7 | many | 12 | TRBV6-6 | - | CASSYSFREQYF | TGTGCCAGCAGTTACTCGTTTAGGGAGCAGTACTTC
TRBJ2-3 | many | 18 | TRBV20-1 | - | CSARGYRAEALSTDTQYF | TGCAGTGCTAGGGGTTATAGGGCGGAGGCCCTTAGCACAGATACGCAGTATTTT
TRBJ1-1 | many | 16 | TRBV14 | TRBD1 | CASSQVQTGIDTEAFF | TGTGCCAGCAGCCAAGTGCAGACAGGGATCGACACTGAAGCTTTCTTT
TRBJ2-7 | few | 16 | TRBV20-1 | TRBD1 | CSARETGGPPTYEQYF | TGCAGTGCTAGAGAAACAGGGGGACCCCCGACCTACGAGCAGTACTTC
TRBJ1-5 | - | 17 | TRBV20-1 | TRBD1 | CSARPAGTGGSNQPQHF | TGCAGTGCTAGACCTGCAGGGACAGGGGGTAGCAATCAGCCCCAGCATTTT
TRBJ1-2 | many | 17 | TRBV7-9 | - | CASSLTGFRVGLYGYTF | TGTGCCAGCAGCTTAACCGGGTTCCGTGTCGGTCTCTATGGCTACACCTTC
TRBJ2-2 | many | 14 | TRBV20-1 | - | CSARDESAFGELFF | TGCAGTGCTAGAGATGAATCAGCATTCGGGGAGCTGTTTTTT
TRBJ2-1 | few | 15 | TRBV14 | - | CASSHRDPKYNEQFF | TGTGCCAGCAGCCACCGGGACCCTAAATACAATGAGCAGTTCTTC
TRBJ2-3 | many | 15 | TRBV12-3/TRBV12-4 | - | CASSFPGGPRATQYF | TGTGCCAGCAGTTTTCCAGGAGGGCCACGGGCTACGCAGTATTTT
TRBJ2-6 | few | 15 | TRBV25-1 | - | CASSDKGSGANVLTF | TGTGCCAGCAGTGATAAAGGCTCTGGGGCCAACGTCCTGACTTTC
TRBJ2-3 | many | 15 | TRBV19 | TRBD2 | CASIGGASGGDTQYF | TGTGCCAGTATCGGTGGGGCGTCGGGGGGAGATACGCAGTATTTT
TRBJ2-1 | - | 13 | TRBV20-1 | TRBD2 | CSARVLAGEAQFF | TGCAGTGCTAGAGTGCTAGCGGGAGAGGCGCAGTTCTTC
TRBJ2-1 | few | 16 | TRBV5-6 | TRBD2 | CASSLVWGGKNNEQFF | TGTGCCAGCAGCTTGGTGTGGGGGGGGAAAAACAATGAGCAGTTCTTC
TRBJ1-1 | many | 15 | TRBV18 | TRBD1 | CASSRGTGQNTEAFF | TGTGCCAGCTCAAGAGGGACAGGACAGAACACTGAAGCTTTCTTT
TRBJ1-5 | many | 15 | TRBV18 | - | CASSERSGSNQPQHF | TGTGCCAGCTCCGAGAGGTCCGGTAGCAATCAGCCCCAGCATTTT
TRBJ2-5 | many | 18 | TRBV28 | TRBD2 | CASSLWTGTSERGETQYF | TGTGCCAGCAGTTTATGGACCGGGACTAGCGAGCGCGGGGAGACCCAGTACTTC
TRBJ1-6 | - | 15 | TRBV5-5 | - | CASSRAVTVTSPLHF | TGTGCCAGCAGCCGGGCCGTGACCGTGACATCACCCCTCCACTTT
TRBJ2-3 | many | 18 | TRBV7-3 | TRBD2 | CASSLAPSGAGGRHTQYF | TGTGCCAGCAGCTTAGCCCCCTCAGGAGCGGGAGGTCGGCATACGCAGTATTTT
TRBJ1-3 | - | 15 | TRBV2 | - | CASNGDGSPGNTIYF | TGTGCCAGCAACGGTGACGGATCTCCTGGAAACACCATATATTTT
TRBJ1-1 | many | 13 | TRBV19 | - | CASAGGAVDEAFF | TGTGCCAGCGCGGGGGGGGCCGTGGATGAAGCTTTCTTT
TRBJ1-5 | many | 13 | TRBV6-1 | - | CASSVMGNQPQHF | TGTGCCAGCAGTGTGATGGGCAATCAGCCCCAGCATTTT
TRBJ2-5 | - | 13 | TRBV6-1 | - | CASSPGLRETQYF | TGTGCCAGCAGCCCTGGGTTGCGAGAGACCCAGTACTTC
TRBJ2-3 | many | 11 | TRBV20-1 | - | CSAEGWDTQYF | TGCAGTGCTGAGGGTTGGGATACGCAGTATTTT
TRBJ2-7 | - | 14 | TRBV24-1 | TRBD1 | CATSDQTRGREQYF | TGTGCCACCAGTGATCAAACCAGGGGGCGCGAGCAGTACTTC
TRBJ1-5 | few | 15 | TRBV15 | - | CATSRGQISNQPQHF | TGTGCCACCAGCAGAGGACAGATTAGCAATCAGCCCCAGCATTTT
TRBJ1-4 | many | 15 | TRBV2 | - | CASSGRQTLNEKLFF | TGTGCCAGCAGCGGCCGGCAAACGCTAAATGAAAAACTGTTTTTT